This is a list of T cell receptor beta chains from one sample in a study of regulatory T cells in long-lasting Graves disease. TCRdb reanalysed the multiplex PCR reads using MiXCR and keeps one entry per CDR3 protein. The sample has hundreds of thousands of distinct CDR3 sequences, about 20% seen once; the top ten hold approximately 8%. The sequencing used peripheral blood mononuclear cells (PBMCs), collected when the disease was refractory, from a patient treated with antithyroid drugs. These receptors all stem from a female donor with Graves disease. Both conserved end residues are part of each CDR3. The order of the fields is V gene, clone size, J gene, D gene, CDR3 DNA, CDR3 protein. D genes are given only for firm matches. Clone size is not always given. Where it is, it says once, few, many or a class for expanded clones.

TRBV25-1,NA,TRBJ1-1,TRBD1,TGTGCCAGCTCAAGGACAGGGGACTTGCCTGAAGCTTTCTTT,CASSRTGDLPEAFF
TRBV12-3/TRBV12-4,many,TRBJ2-2,NA,TGTGCCAGCAGTTTAGGGGAGAACACCGGGGAGCTGTTTTTT,CASSLGENTGELFF
TRBV15,NA,TRBJ2-7,NA,TGTGCCACCGGAGTGGGCTACGGAGGGGATTCCTACGAGCAGTACTTC,CATGVGYGGDSYEQYF
TRBV15,many,TRBJ1-1,NA,TGTGCCACCAGGATGGGGGCGGGGTACACTGAAGCTTTCTTT,CATRMGAGYTEAFF
TRBV7-9,few,TRBJ2-7,TRBD1,TGTGCCAGCAGCTCTCAGTCGATAGGGACAGGGGTCTACGAGCAGTACTTC,CASSSQSIGTGVYEQYF
TRBV28,many,TRBJ1-1,NA,TGTGCCAGCACTAAACTGGACAAGTTGAACACTGAAGCTTTCTTT,CASTKLDKLNTEAFF
TRBV2,many,TRBJ1-1,NA,TGTGCCAGCAGTAGGAGGCAGGCGAACACTGAAGCTTTCTTT,CASSRRQANTEAFF
TRBV19,NA,TRBJ2-1,TRBD2,TGTGCCAGTAGTATAGATCTAGCGGGAGGGCCCAATGAGCAGTTCTTC,CASSIDLAGGPNEQFF
TRBV9,NA,TRBJ2-5,TRBD1,TGTGCCAGCAGCGGGGCCGGGACAGGGGATGGGGAGACCCAGTACTTC,CASSGAGTGDGETQYF
TRBV5-1,NA,TRBJ2-6,TRBD1,TGCGCCAGCAGCCCCCAAGAGCAACAGGGGCTGGGTACTGGGGCCAACGTCCTGACTTTC,CASSPQEQQGLGTGANVLTF
TRBV3-1,NA,TRBJ2-5,TRBD1,TGTGCCAGCAGCCCTCCCGACAGGGGAGGCAAGACCCAGTACTTC,CASSPPDRGGKTQYF
TRBV12-3/TRBV12-4,many,TRBJ2-7,NA,TGTGCCAGCAGTTCCCTCCGCGGGCACGAGCAGTACTTC,CASSSLRGHEQYF
TRBV2,NA,TRBJ2-5,NA,TGTGCCAGCAGTTCTTGGGGGGAGGCCCAGTACTTC,CASSSWGEAQYF
TRBV6-1,NA,TRBJ2-7,NA,TGTGCCAGCAGTGAATCGGGACTCCCGACCGGCTACGAGCAGTACTTC,CASSESGLPTGYEQYF
TRBV6-1,few,TRBJ2-5,NA,TGTGCCAGGACAGAAGAGACCCAGTACTTC,CARTEETQYF
TRBV12-3/TRBV12-4,many,TRBJ1-1,NA,TGTGCCAGCAGTTTACGTCAATCAAAGACTGAAGCTTTCTTT,CASSLRQSKTEAFF
TRBV2,NA,TRBJ2-3,TRBD1,TGTGCCAGCACCGGGACAGGCGTTGCAGATACGCAGTATTTT,CASTGTGVADTQYF
TRBV7-9,many,TRBJ1-2,NA,TGTGCCAGCAGCTTAGACCCAACAGACAGTGTTAACTATGGCTACACCTTC,CASSLDPTDSVNYGYTF
TRBV11-2,many,TRBJ2-2,NA,TGTGCCAGCAGATCCGGGACCGCCTACACCGGGGAGCTGTTTTTT,CASRSGTAYTGELFF
TRBV11-2,few,TRBJ2-3,NA,TGTGCCAGCAGGTCCTGGGGCGGGACTAGCACAGATACGCAGTATTTT,CASRSWGGTSTDTQYF
TRBV13,NA,TRBJ1-6,NA,TGTGCCAGCAGCAGGACGGTAGTTGATTCACCCCTCCACTTT,CASSRTVVDSPLHF
TRBV3-1,many,TRBJ2-7,NA,TGTGCCAGCAGCCTCGGAGGCATCAACTACGAGCAGTACTTC,CASSLGGINYEQYF
TRBV29-1,many,TRBJ1-2,NA,TGCAGCGTTGAGGGAAGCTCGACCTATGGCTACACCTTC,CSVEGSSTYGYTF
TRBV7-9,NA,TRBJ2-2,NA,TGTGCCAGCAGCTTAGGTTCCTCGGGCACCGGGGAGCTGTTTTTT,CASSLGSSGTGELFF
TRBV7-3,once,TRBJ2-3,TRBD2,TGTGCCAGCAGCTTAACCGGGGTTAGCGGGCAACAGTATTTT,CASSLTGVSGQQYF
TRBV5-1,few,TRBJ1-2,NA,TGCGCCAGCAGCTTGGACCCGGGCGCCCCATGGGGCTACACCTTC,CASSLDPGAPWGYTF
TRBV5-1,NA,TRBJ2-7,NA,TGCGCCAGCGGCTTGGACCCAGCATACTCCTACGAGCAGTACTTC,CASGLDPAYSYEQYF
TRBV30,NA,TRBJ2-2,TRBD2,TGTGCCTGGAGTAGAATAGCGGGGACCGGGGAGCTGTTTTTT,CAWSRIAGTGELFF
TRBV29-1,few,TRBJ1-2,NA,TGCAGCGTTGAGGGCGACTATGGCTACACCTTC,CSVEGDYGYTF
TRBV12-3/TRBV12-4,many,TRBJ2-4,NA,TGTGCCAGCAGTTCCAAGGGGGTTCGACGGGACATTCAGTACTTC,CASSSKGVRRDIQYF
TRBV5-4,NA,TRBJ1-4,NA,TGTGCCAGCAGTTGGACAGCTAATGAAAAACTGTTTTTT,CASSWTANEKLFF
TRBV12-3/TRBV12-4,many,TRBJ1-1,NA,TGTGCCAGCAGTTCCCGAACGTCTGAAGCTTTCTTT,CASSSRTSEAFF
TRBV12-3/TRBV12-4,many,TRBJ2-2,TRBD1,TGTGCCAGCAGCCTAACCCCGGGACAGGGTATCACCGGGGAGCTGTTTTTT,CASSLTPGQGITGELFF
TRBV6-5,many,TRBJ2-7,NA,TGTGCCAGCAGTTTACCGGACAACTACGAGCAGTACTTC,CASSLPDNYEQYF
TRBV12-3/TRBV12-4,many,TRBJ1-5,NA,TGTGCCAGCAGAGTCTCGCAATGGGCAGTTAATCAGCCCCAGCATTTT,CASRVSQWAVNQPQHF
TRBV15,many,TRBJ2-5,NA,TGTGCCACCAGCAGAGATCGCCAGGCTGAGACCCAGTACTTC,CATSRDRQAETQYF
TRBV28,many,TRBJ1-1,NA,TGTGCCAGCAGTTTAACTCGGGGGGACACTGAAGCTTTCTTT,CASSLTRGDTEAFF
TRBV5-1,few,TRBJ2-2,NA,TGCGCCAGCAGCTTGGCCTATCGCGCGGCCGGGGAGCTGTTTTTT,CASSLAYRAAGELFF
TRBV24-1,NA,TRBJ2-7,TRBD1,TGTGCCACCAGTGACCCCAACAGGGGCGAGCAGTACTTC,CATSDPNRGEQYF
TRBV20-1,many,TRBJ1-1,NA,TGCAGTGCTAGAGTTGCGAACACTGAAGCTTTCTTT,CSARVANTEAFF
TRBV6-1,NA,TRBJ2-2,NA,TGTGCCAGCCGGAGTCCGGGCACCGGGGAGCTGTTTTTT,CASRSPGTGELFF
TRBV7-9,NA,TRBJ2-7,TRBD2,TGTGCCAGCAGCTTAGGAGCGGGAGACGGAAACGAGCAGTACTTC,CASSLGAGDGNEQYF
TRBV7-2,NA,TRBJ1-5,NA,TGTGCCAGCAGCTTAGGGCACAGCAATCAGCCCCCGCATTTT,CASSLGHSNQPPHF
TRBV28,many,TRBJ1-5,NA,TGTGCCAGCAGTTCGTGGGGGGGGGTAGAGGGTCAGCCCCAGCATTTT,CASSSWGGVEGQPQHF
TRBV28,many,TRBJ1-2,NA,TGTGCCAGCAGTACTCGGATGGGGTTAGGCAACTATGGCTACACCTTC,CASSTRMGLGNYGYTF
TRBV7-9,few,TRBJ1-1,NA,TGTGCCAGCAGCTCAGACAGTTGGACTGAAGCTTTCTTT,CASSSDSWTEAFF
TRBV6-1,NA,TRBJ2-2,NA,TGTGCCAGCCAATACGAAAGTGTGGGATATGGCACCGGGGAGCTGTTTTTT,CASQYESVGYGTGELFF
TRBV27,NA,TRBJ2-7,NA,TGTGCCAGCAGTTTATCATCTGACTCCCTCCTTGGCTACGAGCAGTACTTC,CASSLSSDSLLGYEQYF
TRBV6-2/TRBV6-3,NA,TRBJ2-1,NA,TGTGCCAGCAGTTACTACCCGGGACTCAACTACAATGAGCAGTTCTTC,CASSYYPGLNYNEQFF
TRBV2,many,TRBJ2-7,TRBD2,TGTGCCAATCCTTCCGGGAGGGTTTCGGGCGAGCAGTACTTC,CANPSGRVSGEQYF
TRBV27,NA,TRBJ1-1,NA,TGTGCCAGCAGTTTTGCTCAGGGCGCTGAAGCTTTCTTT,CASSFAQGAEAFF
TRBV29-1,once,TRBJ1-2,NA,TGCAGCGTTGACACGGGATTCTATGGCTACACCTTC,CSVDTGFYGYTF
TRBV27,NA,TRBJ2-1,TRBD2,TGTGCCAGCAGTTTAATAGCTAGCGGGGATAATGAGCAGTTCTTC,CASSLIASGDNEQFF
TRBV18,few,TRBJ1-6,NA,TGTGCCAGCTCACAGCATCGTAGCTCCTATAATTCACCCCTCCACTTT,CASSQHRSSYNSPLHF
TRBV19,NA,TRBJ2-7,NA,TGTGCCAGTAGTATCGTCAGAGGAGCCTACGAGCAGTACTTC,CASSIVRGAYEQYF
TRBV7-6,few,TRBJ2-2,NA,TGTGCCAGCGCGCCCCAGGGCGCGAACACCGGGGAGCTGTTTTTT,CASAPQGANTGELFF